This TCR beta chain was captured in a study of blood T cell repertoires in COVID-19. Study-level background: The analysed material was cDNA or gDNA that came from T cells, B-cell-depleted T cells, or PBMCs.

Germline V lookup: CDR1 SGHTA, CDR2 FQGNSA. The length of the CDR3 is 13 residues. V was cut by 5 bases and J by 5 bases, with 10 bases left in between. Profiled with immunoSEQ multiplex PCR; TCRdb holds only in-frame clones, not every one. Among around 170,000 clones listed, 83% were seen once. Sequencing was carried out using peripheral blood. This receptor was obtained from a woman aged 40 to 50 with acute or convalescent COVID-19. The genes are TRBV7-2 and TRBJ1-5, with D unclear. This CDR3 reads CASSTTPYQPQHF. The CDR3 nucleotides are TGTGCCAGCAGCACAACACCGTATCAGCCCCAGCATTTT.